Presented here are 15 T cell receptor beta chains from one specimen sequenced in a study of blood T cells in healthy people across ages. It was with a sample-barcoded 5' primer and a J-beta primer mix that a second PCR of about 7 to 12 cycles was run. TCRdb fed the 5' RACE reads into MiXCR, producing one record per CDR3 protein. The sample comprises 800,000 or so distinct CDR3 sequences, roughly 60% of which are singletons, and roughly a quarter rests with the top ten. What was sequenced was blood. The receptors were gathered from a man younger than 45 in good health.

This clonotype was picked up a small number of times. The CDR3: CSVKQGSYEQYF. The CDR3 nucleotides are TGCAGCGTCAAACAAGGGTCCTACGAGCAGTACTTC. The rearrangement joins TRBV29-1 to TRBJ2-7; D gene uncertain. The V gene lost 6 bases and the J gene lost 1 base, with 10 bases spanning the gap. The CDR3 spans 12 residues. CDR1 is SQVTM and CDR2 is ANQGSEA in the germline V gene.

This rearrangement joins TRBV20-1 to TRBJ2-3; D perhaps matches TRBD1 (6 bases). Trimming shortened V by 6 bases and J by 0 bases, and 13 bases separated the two germline ends. This CDR3 is 14 amino acids long. The germline V gene encodes CDR1 DFQATT and CDR2 SNEGSKA (reference sequence). The CDR3 protein is CSAGTFGSTDTQYF. The CDR3 nucleotides read TGCAGTGCGGGGACATTTGGTAGCACAGATACGCAGTATTTT.

The chain couples TRBV4-3 to TRBJ2-1, with TRBD2 as a possible D gene (7 bases). V lost 0 bases and J lost 4, with 16 bases in between. This CDR3 comprises 17 residues. Germline-derived CDR1 and CDR2 are LGHNA and YSLEER. CDR3 amino acids: CASSQDFGRGPYNEQFF. CDR3 sequence (DNA): TGCGCCAGCAGCCAAGATTTCGGGCGGGGGCCGTACAATGAGCAGTTCTTC.

The chain has TRBV7-2 and TRBJ2-3; 7 bases agree with TRBD2. Germline V gene lookup returns CDR1 SGHTA and CDR2 FQGNSA. With V trimmed by 1 base and J by 5 bases, 6 bases remained unmatched. CDR3 length: 15 amino acids. This CDR3 reads CASSLGGGPQDTQYF. Written as DNA, the CDR3 is TGTGCCAGCAGCTTAGGCGGGGGACCTCAAGATACGCAGTATTTT.

V usage is TRBV4-1 and J usage is TRBJ2-1; 7 bases match TRBD1. Germline trimming cut 1 base from V and 4 bases from J; bases unmatched to any gene: 7. This CDR3 contains 16 residues. Germline CDR1 reads MGHRA; CDR2 reads YSYEKL. CDR3 protein: CASSQAKGAIYNEQFF. The CDR3 region has the DNA TGCGCCAGCAGCCAAGCGAAGGGGGCAATATACAATGAGCAGTTCTTC.

CDR3 sequence: CASGLVIWDRDEKLFF. As DNA, the CDR3 is TGTGCTAGTGGTTTGGTAATCTGGGACAGGGATGAAAAACTGTTTTTT. The chain is built from TRBV12-5 and TRBJ1-4; 9 nucleotides align to TRBD1. The germline gives CDR1 LGHNT, CDR2 FRNRAP. Germline trimming cut 0 bases from V and 6 bases from J; bases unmatched to any gene: 5. The CDR3 runs to 16 residues.

The rearrangement uses TRBV27 and TRBJ2-1; D is undetermined. Germline loops: CDR1 MNHEY, CDR2 SMNVEV (reference sequence). Trimming cost V 3 bases and J 2 bases, with 11 bases left between them. CDR3 size: 15 residues. The CDR3 reads CASSFGVPTYNEQFF. For the CDR3, the DNA is TGTGCCAGCAGTTTTGGGGTCCCCACCTACAATGAGCAGTTCTTC.

The V call is TRBV6-2 or TRBV6-3, the J call TRBJ2-3; TRBD2 is a possible D gene (5 bases). Looked up from germline, CDR1 is MNHEY and CDR2 is SVGEGT. Trimming left V 0 bases short and J 3 bases short, with 10 bases between. The CDR3 totals 15 residues. CDR3 residues: CASSYSGVSTDTQYF. In DNA, the CDR3 is TGTGCCAGCAGTTACTCGGGAGTTTCGACAGATACGCAGTATTTT.

The genes are TRBV27 and TRBJ2-7, with D possibly being TRBD1 or TRBD2 (5 bases each). V was cut by 6 bases and J by 6 bases, with 21 bases left in between. Germline CDR1 is MNHEY and CDR2 is SMNVEV (reference sequence). There are 15 residues in the CDR3. The CDR3 nucleotides are TGTGCCAGCAGCCGGGACCCGAGTCGAAGGGGCGAGCAGTACTTC. Encoded protein: CASSRDPSRRGEQYF.

The chain links TRBV7-2 to TRBJ2-3; 10 bases match TRBD2. The CDR3 sequence is 15 residues long. The ends lost 5 bases at V and 4 bases at J; junction bases unmatched: 6. CDR1 SGHTA and CDR2 FQGNSA come from the germline V gene. The CDR3 sequence: CASSLGAGGADTQYF. The CDR3 DNA reads TGTGCCAGCAGCCTAGGAGCGGGGGGGGCAGATACGCAGTATTTT.

In the case of this clonotype: An end of the junction differs from the germline gene, which may be a read error. The V gene is TRBV12-3 or TRBV12-4, the J gene TRBJ2-3; D may be TRBD1 or TRBD2 (6 bases each). The CDR3 is made up of 14 amino acids. The DNA for the CDR3 is TGTGCCAGCAGCCAAGGGGGGAGACCAGATGCGCAGTATTTT. Translated: CASSQGGRPDAQYF.

V gene TRBV2 combines with J gene TRBJ2-6; D gene uncertain. The CDR3 totals 14 residues. Trimming pared 7 bases from V and 0 bases from J, leaving 7 bases between. Germline CDR1 is SNHLY and CDR2 is FYNNEI. For the CDR3, the DNA is TGTGCCAGCATGTGGGCCTCTGGGGCCAACGTCCTGACTTTC. This gives the protein CASMWASGANVLTF.

This chain links TRBV20-1 with TRBJ2-7; D possibly corresponds to TRBD1 (6 bases). Deletions cut 1 base from V and 2 bases from J, with 9 bases between. CDR1 is DFQATT, CDR2 SNEGSKA, per germline (reference sequence). This CDR3 has 13 amino acids. In DNA form, the CDR3 reads TGCAGTGCTAGAGCCCGGGACACCTACGAGCAGTACTTC. Translation gives CSARARDTYEQYF.

The chain is built from TRBV27 and TRBJ2-7; D is unclear. In germline, CDR1 is MNHEY, CDR2 SMNVEV (reference sequence). The CDR3 is 15 residues long. Trimming took off 3 bases at V and 0 bases at J, with 12 bases between the two ends. The CDR3 reads CASSFGLTSSYEQYF. DNA for the CDR3: TGTGCCAGCAGTTTTGGCCTTACAAGCTCCTACGAGCAGTACTTC.

This sequence joins TRBV10-3 and TRBJ2-1; D uncertain. CDR3 length equals 15 residues. Per the germline V gene, CDR1 is ENHRY and CDR2 is SYGVKD. Deletions cut 3 bases from V and 8 bases from J, with 17 bases between. In nucleotides, the CDR3 is TGTGCCATCAGTGACTTTGCGCTCCAAGGCGATGAGCAGTTCTTC. It yields the protein CAISDFALQGDEQFF.